The 16 T cell receptor beta chains presented below share a single source sample, sequenced in a study of control samples from healthy donors and cancer patients. Clones were sequenced by immunoSEQ multiplex PCR, and TCRdb holds only the in-frame ones, with some missing. The sample records hundreds of thousands of clones, around 90% being singletons. The specimen sequenced was PBMCs. Every receptor here comes from a man aged 35 to 55 with head and neck cancer.

The V call is TRBV5-6, the J call TRBJ2-3; 10 nucleotides agree with TRBD2. The CDR3 covers 16 residues. In germline, CDR1 is SGHDT, CDR2 YYEEEE. Trimming at V came to 0 bases and at J to 2 bases, leaving 3 bases not matched to a gene. CDR3: CASSLGLAGATDTQYF. CDR3 sequence (DNA): TGTGCCAGCAGCTTGGGGCTAGCGGGAGCCACAGATACGCAGTATTTT.

This clone was counted a single time. DNA for the CDR3: TGTGCCAGCAGCTTAGAGGGGGCTAGCACAGATACGCAGTATTTT. This translates into CASSLEGASTDTQYF. This chain uses TRBV7-6 with TRBJ2-3; 7 nucleotides align to TRBD1. V was clipped by 1 base and J by 0 bases; unmatched bases: 1. The CDR3 spans 15 residues. Per germline, CDR1 SGHVS and CDR2 FNYEAQ.

The chain joins TRBV7-2 to TRBJ2-7; D might be TRBD2 (5 bases). Looked up from germline, CDR1 is SGHTA and CDR2 is FQGNSA. The CDR3 spans 17 residues. Trimming took 3 bases from V and 5 from J, leaving 23 bases between them. The CDR3 reads CASSFGPLPDGIHEQYF. The CDR3 DNA is TGTGCCAGCAGCTTTGGTCCCCTCCCGGACGGGATACACGAGCAGTACTTC.

The gene calls are TRBV3-1 (or the pseudogene TRBV3-2) and TRBJ2-7; TRBD2 aligns across 7 bases. Germline V gene sequence: CDR1 LGHDT, CDR2 YNNKEL (reference sequence). The length of the CDR3 is 12 residues. The V segment lost 3 bases and the J segment 7 bases; nucleotides outside the gene matches: 3. CDR3 bases: TGTGCCAGCAGCCACCTACTAGCGGAGCAGTACTTC. This gives the protein CASSHLLAEQYF.

The V and J genes are TRBV7-8 and TRBJ1-3; no clear D. CDR1 and CDR2 (germline): SGHVS, FQNEAQ. Deletions cut 4 bases from V and 0 bases from J, with 13 bases between. CDR3 length: 16 residues. This CDR3 reads CASSSAPTFSGNTIYF. CDR3 in DNA: TGTGCCAGCAGCTCCGCCCCGACGTTCTCTGGAAACACCATATATTTT.

V is TRBV5-1 and J is TRBJ1-3; no definite D call. Trimming pared 0 bases from V and 4 bases from J, leaving 11 bases between. This CDR3 is built from 15 residues. CDR1 is SGHRS and CDR2 is YFSETQ in the germline V gene. CDR3 in amino acids: CASSLAGSEGNTIYF. In nucleotides, the CDR3 is TGCGCCAGCAGCTTGGCCGGGTCCGAGGGAAACACCATATATTTT.

The sample holds one count of this clone. This chain links TRBV4-1 with TRBJ1-2, with TRBD1 matching 7 bases. Unmatched junction bases numbered 5, after V lost 2 bases and J lost 2 bases. Germline CDR1 and CDR2: MGHRA and YSYEKL. There are 15 residues in the CDR3. The CDR3 DNA reads as TGCGCCAGCAGCCAACCTAGGGGGCAGAACTATGGCTACACCTTC. Translating gives CASSQPRGQNYGYTF.

V is TRBV5-3 and J is TRBJ1-1; TRBD1 is a possible D gene (5 bases). TRBV5-3 is an ORF, and what it does is uncertain. This CDR3 comprises 12 residues. CDR3: CVEAGQGTEAFF. Here the CDR3 DNA reads TGTGTAGAAGCGGGGCAGGGCACTGAAGCTTTCTTT.

The chain combines TRBV11-2 with TRBJ1-4, with a weak D call TRBD1 (5 bases). The CDR3 has 17 residues. The germline V gene has CDR1 SGHAT and CDR2 FQNNGV. V was pared by 5 bases and J by 0 bases, with 16 bases between. CDR3 DNA sequence: TGTGCCAGCAGCGTCCAACCCCCAGGGACAACTAATGAAAAACTGTTTTTT. Translating it yields CASSVQPPGTTNEKLFF.

The rearrangement links TRBV15 to TRBJ2-7, with D perhaps TRBD1 (7 bases). This CDR3 has 14 amino acids. Germline V gene lookup returns CDR1 LNHNV and CDR2 YYDKDF (reference sequence). Trimming removed 1 base from V and 3 bases from J, with 10 bases in between. The CDR3 sequence: CATSRGQGGYEQYF. As DNA, the CDR3 is TGTGCCACCAGCAGAGGACAGGGAGGCTACGAGCAGTACTTC.

The genes are TRBV7-2 and TRBJ1-5; D perhaps matches TRBD1 (6 bases). Germline lookup yields CDR1 SGHTA and CDR2 FQGNSA. Trimming stripped 4 bases from V and 6 bases from J, with 16 bases between. The CDR3 covers 15 residues. CDR3 protein: CASSSLGGPGQPQHF. The CDR3, as DNA: TGTGCCAGCAGCTCACTGGGGGGGCCTGGTCAGCCCCAGCATTTT.

This clone came up once. CDR3 loop: CASSQLWEGTGELFF. The CDR3, as DNA: TGTGCCAGCAGCCAATTGTGGGAGGGCACCGGGGAGCTGTTTTTT. V and J are TRBV7-9 and TRBJ2-2, with 7 bases that match TRBD2. Germline CDR1 and CDR2: SEHNR and FQNEAQ (reference sequence). Trimming removed 5 bases from V and 4 bases from J; junction bases left unmatched: 7. The CDR3 covers 15 residues.

This chain connects TRBV28 to TRBJ1-1; D unresolved. The CDR3 covers 14 residues. Between the trimmed V and J ends, which lost 5 bases and 6 bases, there was a span of 16 bases. Germline values: CDR1 MDHEN, CDR2 SYDVKM. CDR3 amino acids: CASSPPPFSSEAFF. CDR3 DNA: TGTGCCAGCAGTCCCCCCCCTTTTAGTTCTGAAGCTTTCTTT.

The chain combines TRBV3-1 (or the pseudogene TRBV3-2) with TRBJ2-3; a weak D match, TRBD1 (6 bases). Germline lookup yields CDR1 LGHDT and CDR2 YNNKEL (reference sequence). The length of the CDR3 is 15 residues. V lost 0 bases and J lost 2, with 9 bases in between. CDR3 DNA: TGTGCCAGCAGCCAAGAGGCAGGGGTCACAGATACGCAGTATTTT. It specifies CASSQEAGVTDTQYF.

The rearrangement links TRBV12-3 or TRBV12-4 to TRBJ1-1, with D perhaps matching TRBD1 (5 bases). V lost 6 bases, J lost 4 bases, and 12 bases lay in between. The CDR3 totals 13 residues. In nucleotides, the CDR3 is TGTGCCAGCAGCTCCAGACAGAGCACTGAAGCTTTCTTT. Its translation: CASSSRQSTEAFF.

The V call is TRBV6-2 or TRBV6-3, the J call TRBJ2-5, with TRBD2 matching over 13 bases. This CDR3 spans 21 amino acids. CDR1 and CDR2 (germline): MNHEY, SVGEGT. The J segment lost 7 bases and the V segment lost 3 bases, leaving 23 bases of the junction unmatched. CDR3 amino acids: CASSYTGRLAGGPPVRGTQYF. CDR3 sequence (DNA): TGTGCCAGCAGTTATACTGGGAGACTAGCGGGGGGCCCTCCAGTCCGGGGGACCCAGTACTTC.